The 23 T cell receptor beta chains reported below all come from one sample, sequenced in a study of T cell repertoires in cytomegalovirus infection. TCRdb re-analysed the reads in MiXCR, keeping a single row per CDR3 protein. Altogether around 440,000 distinct CDR3 sequences are present, about 10% being singletons, with the ten largest covering about 9.4%. Material: PBMCs. These receptors came from a human donor in good health (CMV status not recorded). Some clones in this sample may be carry-over from other donors' samples.

This chain joins TRBV20-1 and TRBJ2-1, with 8 bases matching TRBD2. The CDR3 is 16 residues long. J was trimmed by 5 bases and V by 5 bases; bases with no gene match: 14. CDR1 and CDR2 from the germline V gene are DFQATT and SNEGSKA (reference sequence). In DNA, the CDR3 is TGCAGTGCTCCGAACAGCGGGAGACCGGGCGACAATGAGCAGTTCTTC. Translating it yields CSAPNSGRPGDNEQFF.

This clonotype was counted between two and nine times. The gene calls are TRBV20-1 and TRBJ1-5, with D uncertain. Trimming cost V 0 bases and J 0 bases, with 9 bases left between them. The CDR3 contains 15 residues. The germline V gene encodes CDR1 DFQATT and CDR2 SNEGSKA (reference sequence). This CDR3 is CSARDRVNSNQPQHF. DNA of the CDR3: TGCAGTGCTAGAGATAGGGTAAATAGCAATCAGCCCCAGCATTTT.

The chain combines TRBV14 with TRBJ2-6; D unresolved. From germline, CDR1 is SGHDN and CDR2 FVKESK. The length of the CDR3 is 17 residues. V lost 3 bases and J 0 bases, leaving 12 bases between the germline ends. CDR3 in amino acids: CASSHHSIGSGANVLTF. DNA of the CDR3: TGTGCCAGCAGCCACCACTCAATTGGCTCTGGGGCCAACGTCCTGACTTTC.

In its sample, this clonotype was seen many times. The CDR3 loop reads CASSYWSGELFF. The CDR3 DNA follows: TGTGCCAGCAGCTATTGGAGCGGGGAGCTGTTTTTT. The chain recombines TRBV7-3 with TRBJ2-2; D is uncertain. The CDR3 has 12 amino acids. Germline-derived CDR1 and CDR2 are SGHTA and FQGTGA. V gave up 4 bases and J gave up 7 bases, with 7 bases separating them.

This clonotype was counted ten times or more. V gene TRBV10-3 combines with J gene TRBJ2-3; 13 bases agree with TRBD2. The J segment lost 5 bases and the V segment lost 6 bases, leaving 8 bases of the junction unmatched. The CDR3 runs to 16 residues. Germline V gene sequence: CDR1 ENHRY, CDR2 SYGVKD. CDR3 protein: CAIRWTSGGSQDTQYF. As DNA, the CDR3 is TGTGCCATCAGATGGACTAGCGGGGGTAGTCAAGATACGCAGTATTTT.

The chain has TRBV5-1 and TRBJ2-5; 7 bases match TRBD1. After removal of 0 bases from V and 4 bases from J, the junction contained 9 bases not matched to a gene. Germline V gene lookup returns CDR1 SGHRS and CDR2 YFSETQ. The CDR3 contains 16 residues. CDR3 residues: CASSLGTGQAGETQYF. DNA for the CDR3: TGCGCCAGCAGCTTGGGTACTGGACAGGCTGGAGAGACCCAGTACTTC.

This chain connects TRBV24-1 to TRBJ2-5; the D is unclear. The V gene lost 3 bases and the J gene lost 1 base, with 14 bases spanning the gap. Germline CDR1 and CDR2: KGHDR and SFDVKD. The length of the CDR3 is 16 residues. CDR3 protein: CATSDRTDLSQETQYF. Here the CDR3 DNA reads TGTGCCACCAGTGATCGGACGGACCTTAGCCAAGAGACCCAGTACTTC.

This clonotype was counted many times. The rearrangement links TRBV12-3 or TRBV12-4 to TRBJ1-5; D is possibly TRBD1 (5 bases). The CDR3 length is 16 residues. V was clipped by 2 bases and J by 6 bases, with 17 bases between them. The CDR3 protein is CASSLIVDQGGQPQHF. CDR3 bases: TGTGCCAGCAGTTTAATAGTCGATCAGGGAGGTCAGCCCCAGCATTTT.

CDR3 sequence (DNA): TGTGCCATCAGTGAGACAGGGGGGAGTAGTATCACAGATACGCAGTATTTT. Residues: CAISETGGSSITDTQYF. The chain couples TRBV10-3 to TRBJ2-3, with TRBD1 matching over 8 bases. CDR1 and CDR2 from the germline V gene are ENHRY and SYGVKD. The CDR3 covers 17 residues. V lost 2 bases and J lost 2; bases outside the gene matches: 9.

This clonotype occurred many times. The V call is TRBV7-3, the J call TRBJ2-1, with D unclear. Per germline, CDR1 SGHTA and CDR2 FQGTGA. Deletions cut 1 base from V and 0 bases from J, with 4 bases between. The CDR3 sequence is 14 residues long. The chain's CDR3 is CASSLSLSYNEQFF. The CDR3 DNA sequence: TGTGCCAGCAGCTTAAGTCTCTCCTACAATGAGCAGTTCTTC.

This clonotype came up a few times. This chain joins TRBV6-2 or TRBV6-3 and TRBJ2-1; TRBD2 agrees at 7 bases. CDR3 length: 15 residues. Germline V gives CDR1 MNHEY, CDR2 SVGEGT. The trim removed 5 bases at V and 3 bases at J, leaving 7 bases unmatched. The CDR3 DNA follows: TGTGCCAGCAGTCAAGGACTAGGGAACTACAATGAGCAGTTCTTC. It specifies CASSQGLGNYNEQFF.

This clonotype has ten or more counts. The chain couples TRBV7-2 to TRBJ2-3; D remains ambiguous. Trimming removed 2 bases at V and 1 base at J, with 7 bases between. This CDR3 is built from 14 residues. Germline V gene sequence: CDR1 SGHTA, CDR2 FQGNSA. CDR3 amino acids: CASSLNGRTDTQYF. Written as DNA, the CDR3 is TGTGCCAGCAGCTTAAACGGTCGCACAGATACGCAGTATTTT.

This clonotype appeared a few times. CDR3 amino acids: CASSPRQEGNQPQHF. In DNA form, the CDR3 reads TGTGCCAGCTCACCACGACAGGAGGGCAATCAGCCCCAGCATTTT. The V gene is TRBV18, the J gene TRBJ1-5; D may be TRBD1 (6 bases). CDR1 is KGHSH and CDR2 is LQKENI in the germline V gene. Trimming shortened V by 1 base and J by 2 bases, and 9 bases separated the two germline ends. This CDR3 spans 15 amino acids.

This clonotype was seen more than once but under ten times. This chain joins TRBV6-4 and TRBJ1-5; D may be TRBD1 (5 bases). This CDR3 spans 19 amino acids. Germline assignment: CDR1 MRHNA and CDR2 SNTAGT. V lost 0 bases, J lost 7 bases, and 25 bases lay in between. The DNA for the CDR3 is TGTGCCAGCAGTGACTCGAGACAGTTCGACCGTAGTCAAGGGCAGCCCCAGCATTTT. Translated, it gives CASSDSRQFDRSQGQPQHF.

This clonotype came up many times. The chain couples TRBV10-3 to TRBJ1-2; 8 nucleotides match TRBD1. This CDR3 has 14 amino acids. V shed 3 bases and J 8 bases; nucleotides not matched to a gene: 8. Per the germline V gene, CDR1 is ENHRY and CDR2 is SYGVKD. CDR3 residues: CAISDTGGREGYTF. The CDR3, as DNA: TGTGCCATCAGTGACACAGGGGGGAGAGAGGGCTACACCTTC.

This rearrangement joins TRBV5-1 to TRBJ2-3; 9 bases line up with TRBD1. The CDR3 sequence is 15 residues long. CDR1 and CDR2 (germline): SGHRS, YFSETQ. Trimming took 3 bases from V and 4 from J; bases not matched to a gene: 6. CDR3 sequence reads: CASSSGQGMADTQYF. In DNA, the CDR3 is TGCGCCAGCAGCTCGGGACAGGGAATGGCAGATACGCAGTATTTT.

The J gene is TRBJ1-5, the V gene TRBV2, with a possible D match to TRBD1 (5 bases). V gave up 9 bases and J gave up 3 bases, with 15 bases separating them. Germline CDR1 is SNHLY and CDR2 is FYNNEI. This CDR3 spans 14 amino acids. The CDR3 is CASKGDADNQPQHF. CDR3 nucleotides: TGTGCCAGTAAAGGGGACGCAGACAATCAGCCCCAGCATTTT. The whole variable domain, filled in from reference TRBV2 and TRBJ1-5, reads EPEVTQTPSHQVTQMGQEVILRCVPISNHLYFYWYRQILGQKVEFLVSFYNNEISEKSEIFDDQFSVERPDGSNFTLKIRSTKLEDSAMYFCASKGDADNQPQHFGDGTRLSIL.

This clonotype was seen a handful of times. The chain uses TRBV11-1 and TRBJ2-7; D possibly corresponds to TRBD1 (5 bases). This CDR3 spans 13 amino acids. V was trimmed by 7 bases and J by 2 bases, leaving 12 bases between them. Germline V gene data show CDR1 as SGHAT and CDR2 as FQDESV (reference sequence). The CDR3 reads CASTLGLTYEQYF. The CDR3 region has the DNA TGTGCCAGCACCTTGGGGCTGACCTACGAGCAGTACTTC.

This clonotype has at least ten counts. The chain is built from TRBV6-5 and TRBJ1-5; D gene uncertain. The V and J ends lost 0 bases and 0 bases respectively, with 6 bases between them. The CDR3 is 15 residues long. Per the germline V gene, CDR1 is MNHEY and CDR2 is SVGAGI. Here the CDR3 DNA reads TGTGCCAGCAGTTACTCGGGATATAGCAATCAGCCCCAGCATTTT. Amino acids: CASSYSGYSNQPQHF.

The chain couples TRBV20-1 to TRBJ2-1; perhaps TRBD2 as D (6 bases). V lost 1 base and J lost 0, with 10 bases in between. Germline assignment: CDR1 DFQATT and CDR2 SNEGSKA (reference sequence). The CDR3 totals 15 residues. The CDR3 DNA is TGCAGTGCTAGAGCTAGCGTAAGCTCCTACAATGAGCAGTTCTTC. Translated, it gives CSARASVSSYNEQFF.

There are many counts of this clonotype. The chain has TRBV28 and TRBJ2-7; perhaps TRBD1 as D (5 bases). Germline CDR1 MDHEN, CDR2 SYDVKM. V was trimmed by 0 bases and J by 0 bases, leaving 15 bases between them. The CDR3 is 17 amino acids. The CDR3 DNA sequence: TGTGCCAGCAGTTTATGGCGCCCGGGCAGGGACTCCTACGAGCAGTACTTC. Protein: CASSLWRPGRDSYEQYF. The full variable domain, rest sourced from reference TRBV28 and TRBJ2-7, is DVKVTQSSRYLVKRTGEKVFLECVQDMDHENMFWYRQDPGLGLRLIYFSYDVKMKEKGDIPEGYSVSREKKERFSLILESASTNQTSMYLCASSLWRPGRDSYEQYFGPGTRLTVT.

On this clonotype itself: This may arise from a read error, as a much more abundant clone is one base away. CDR3: CAIGEFQNYEQYF. In DNA, the CDR3 is TGTGCCATCGGTGAGTTTCAGAATTACGAGCAGTACTTC. The rearrangement uses TRBV10-3 and TRBJ2-7; D unresolved. CDR1 ENHRY and CDR2 SYGVKD come from the germline V gene. This CDR3 has 13 amino acids.

This clonotype was seen ten or more times. V and J are TRBV5-1 and TRBJ1-4; 7 bases align to TRBD1. This CDR3 has 15 residues. The V segment lost 0 bases and the J segment 10 bases; nucleotides outside the gene matches: 9. In germline, CDR1 is SGHRS, CDR2 YFSETQ. CDR3 bases: TGCGCCAGCAGCTTGGGGGCAGGGACAGCAGTAAAACTGTTTTTT. This translates into CASSLGAGTAVKLFF. Combining the CDR3 with reference TRBV5-1 and TRBJ1-4 gives the whole variable domain KAGVTQTPRYLIKTRGQQVTLSCSPISGHRSVSWYQQTPGQGLQFLFEYFSETQRNKGNFPGRFSGRQFSNSRSEMNVSTLELGDSALYLCASSLGAGTAVKLFFGSGTQLSVL.